These 22 T cell receptor beta chains were sequenced from one sample in a study of T cell repertoires in cytomegalovirus infection. One entry per CDR3 protein results from TCRdb running MiXCR on the reads. The sample comprises about 920,000 distinct CDR3 sequences, around 32% of which are singletons, and more than 12% rests with the top ten. These receptors' targets are unknown. The sequencing used cultured CD8+ T cells from PBMCs, collected from culture after CMV antigen stimulation. These receptors were collected from a human donor in good health (CMV status not recorded). Some clones in this sample may be carry-over from other donors' samples.

A few counts support this clonotype. The gene calls are TRBV6-6 and TRBJ2-5, with 7 bases lining up with TRBD1. Trimming cost V 4 bases and J 1 base; bases outside gene matches: 15. The CDR3 has 18 amino acids. Per the germline V gene, CDR1 is MNHNY and CDR2 is SVGAGI (reference sequence). This CDR3 is CASSFYPTFDRAQETQYF. The CDR3, as DNA: TGTGCCAGCAGTTTTTACCCCACCTTTGACAGGGCCCAAGAGACCCAGTACTTC.

This chain links TRBV4-1 with TRBJ1-2, with D tentatively TRBD1 (6 bases). V was clipped by 0 bases and J by 4 bases, with 9 bases between them. Germline V gene lookup returns CDR1 MGHRA and CDR2 YSYEKL. This CDR3 has 14 residues. The CDR3 spells CASSQEGGTYGYTF. The CDR3, as DNA: TGCGCCAGCAGCCAAGAAGGGGGGACCTATGGCTACACCTTC.

This clonotype was detected many times. The V call is TRBV6-6, the J call TRBJ2-1; possibly TRBD1 for D (5 bases). Looked up from germline, CDR1 is MNHNY and CDR2 is SVGAGI (reference sequence). Trimming removed 0 bases from V and 6 bases from J, with 18 bases in between. This CDR3 region has 17 residues. CDR3 sequence reads: CASSYSVRQSAPNEQFF. The DNA of the CDR3 is TGTGCCAGCAGTTACTCCGTCCGACAGTCAGCCCCCAATGAGCAGTTCTTC.

This clonotype has just a few counts. This chain connects TRBV5-4 to TRBJ2-3; 9 nucleotides line up with TRBD2. This CDR3 is 18 amino acids long. The J segment lost 0 bases and the V segment lost 0 bases, leaving 8 bases of the junction unmatched. Germline V gives CDR1 SGHNT, CDR2 YYREEE (reference sequence). CDR3 loop: CASSLEGLASLSTDTQYF. The CDR3 coding sequence is TGTGCCAGCAGCTTGGAAGGACTAGCGAGCCTTAGCACAGATACGCAGTATTTT.

This clonotype came up a few times. This chain connects TRBV5-6 to TRBJ2-7; D possibly corresponds to TRBD2 (5 bases). Trimming took 0 bases from V and 4 from J, leaving 14 bases between them. There are 15 residues in the CDR3. Germline values: CDR1 SGHDT, CDR2 YYEEEE. Here the CDR3 DNA reads TGTGCCAGCAGCTTGGAGAGGGAGAATAATTACGAGCAGTACTTC. Translated: CASSLERENNYEQYF. Based on the CDR3 plus reference TRBV5-6 and TRBJ2-7, the full variable domain is DAGVTQSPTHLIKTRGQQVTLRCSPKSGHDTVSWYQQALGQGPQFIFQYYEEEERQRGNFPDRFSGHQFPNYSSELNVNALLLGDSALYLCASSLERENNYEQYFGPGTRLTVT.

The chain recombines TRBV25-1 with TRBJ1-1; 7 bases agree with TRBD1. V was pared by 5 bases and J by 5 bases, with 11 bases of the junction left unmatched. The CDR3 is made up of 15 amino acids. Germline loops: CDR1 MGHDK, CDR2 SYGVNS. CDR3 region: CASSTQTFRGTEAFF. CDR3 nucleotide sequence: TGTGCCAGCAGTACCCAAACCTTCAGGGGGACTGAAGCTTTCTTT.

The chain carries TRBV14 and TRBJ1-1, with 7 positions matching TRBD1. Germline CDR1 SGHDN, CDR2 FVKESK. The CDR3 length is 19 residues. V trimming: 0 bases; J trimming: 1 base; junction bases outside the gene matches: 14. The CDR3 coding sequence is TGTGCCAGCAGCCAAGACCAGGACAGGCTTCATTTACCGAACACTGAAGCTTTCTTT. Translation: CASSQDQDRLHLPNTEAFF.

This clonotype has just a few counts. The gene calls are TRBV5-1 and TRBJ2-7; tentative D call: TRBD1 (6 bases). The CDR3 consists of 12 residues. Germline V gene data show CDR1 as SGHRS and CDR2 as YFSETQ. V gave up 6 bases and J gave up 4 bases, with 11 bases separating them. CDR3 coding DNA: TGCGCCAGCATGGGGGCCCGTTACGAGCAGTACTTC. Protein sequence: CASMGARYEQYF.

This clonotype was recorded only once. A much larger clone differs from this one at a single base, so this may be a read error. CDR3 in amino acids: CASSHRESGNTIYF. Here the CDR3 DNA reads TGTGCCAGCAGCCACAGGGAGTCTGGAAACACCATATATTTT. The rearrangement links TRBV7-9 to TRBJ1-3; maybe TRBD1 (6 bases). CDR3 length: 14 residues. The V gene's germline CDR1 is SEHNR and CDR2 FQNEAQ (reference sequence). Trimming pared 5 bases from V and 1 base from J, leaving 9 bases between.

J is TRBJ2-5 and V is TRBV5-4; the match to TRBD1 covers 12 bases. Germline V gene data show CDR1 as SGHNT and CDR2 as YYREEE (reference sequence). The CDR3 sequence is 16 residues long. The trim removed 3 bases at V and 5 bases at J, leaving 8 bases unmatched. The CDR3, as DNA: TGTGCCAGCAGCTCCAAAGGGACAGGGGGCCCGGAGACCCAGTACTTC. Translating gives CASSSKGTGGPETQYF.

This clonotype was counted ten times or more. CDR3 amino acids: CASSFPGASYNEQFF. In nucleotides, the CDR3 is TGTGCCAGCAGTTTCCCGGGGGCCTCGTACAATGAGCAGTTCTTC. This sequence joins TRBV12-3 or TRBV12-4 and TRBJ2-1; D could derive from TRBD1 or TRBD2 (6 bases each). V shed 3 bases and J shed 4 bases, with 13 bases lying between them. The CDR3 is 15 amino acids.

The V gene is TRBV20-1, the J gene TRBJ2-1; 9 bases match TRBD1. CDR1 is DFQATT, CDR2 SNEGSKA, per germline (reference sequence). CDR3 length: 14 residues. The junction had 10 bases not matched to a gene; V was cut back by 6 bases and J by 7 bases. In nucleotides, the CDR3 is TGCAGTGCCCGAACAGGGGGCGAAGTAAATGAGCAGTTCTTC. The encoded protein is CSARTGGEVNEQFF.

This clonotype was detected only a few times. The chain couples TRBV11-3 to TRBJ2-5; D unclear. The V gene lost 3 bases and the J gene lost 3 bases, with 11 bases spanning the gap. Germline-derived CDR1 and CDR2 are SGHNT and YENEEA. The CDR3 is 14 residues long. As DNA, the CDR3 is TGTGCCAGCAGCTTGGAACCTGGGGAAGAGACCCAGTACTTC. Translation: CASSLEPGEETQYF.

Notes on this clonotype: This clone may be a read error of a much larger clone one base away. The V call is TRBV7-2, the J call TRBJ2-2; 9 positions agree with TRBD2. The CDR3 is 15 amino acids. CDR1 is SGHTA and CDR2 is FQGNSA in the germline V gene. This CDR3 is CDSSLDAGGFKELFF. In DNA, the CDR3 is TGTGACAGCAGCTTAGACGCGGGGGGGTTCAAGGAGCTGTTTTTT.

This chain connects TRBV27 to TRBJ2-1; possibly TRBD2 for D (7 bases). This CDR3 spans 12 amino acids. The V end was cut by 5 bases, the J end by 9 bases, with 11 bases between. In germline, CDR1 is MNHEY, CDR2 SMNVEV (reference sequence). The CDR3 spells CASSAGAREQFF. The CDR3 DNA is TGTGCCAGCAGTGCGGGGGCGCGTGAGCAGTTCTTC.

As regards this clonotype: Relative to the germline gene, one junction end is altered; a read error may explain this. V is TRBV7-6 and J is TRBJ2-2; 7 bases fit TRBD2. Germline CDR1 is SGHVS and CDR2 is FNYEAQ. This CDR3 spans 16 amino acids. CDR3 residues: CASSPPGGALTGGLFF. As DNA, the CDR3 is TGTGCCAGCAGCCCCCCGGGGGGTGCTCTTACCGGGGGGCTGTTTTTT.

This clonotype showed up many times. This chain links TRBV6-1 with TRBJ1-1; D possibly corresponds to TRBD1 (6 bases). The germline CDR1 and CDR2 sequences are MNHNS and SASEGT. The germline V and J ends were trimmed by 3 bases and 8 bases, with 22 bases remaining between them. This CDR3 comprises 16 residues. The DNA for the CDR3 is TGTGCCAGCAGTGACCCCTGGACAGACTTTAACCCGGAAGCTTTCTTT. Protein product: CASSDPWTDFNPEAFF.

The V and J genes are TRBV6-2 or TRBV6-3 and TRBJ2-2; TRBD2 matches 8 bases. CDR1 is MNHEY and CDR2 is SVGEGT in the germline V gene. The CDR3 runs to 15 residues. V was clipped by 7 bases and J by 0 bases; unmatched bases: 4. The CDR3 nucleotides read TGTGCCAGCACGCGGCGGGGGGCGAACACCGGGGAGCTGTTTTTT. Translation: CASTRRGANTGELFF.

The table lists this clonotype with many counts. The chain joins TRBV7-6 to TRBJ2-2; 13 bases align to TRBD2. Germline lookup yields CDR1 SGHVS and CDR2 FNYEAQ. V was clipped by 7 bases and J by 5 bases; unmatched bases: 13. The CDR3 has 18 residues. Here the CDR3 reads CASTHPTSGGTGTGELFF. CDR3 DNA: TGTGCCAGCACCCACCCGACTAGCGGGGGGACCGGGACCGGGGAGCTGTTTTTT.

This clonotype has just a few counts. The rearrangement uses TRBV29-1 and TRBJ2-6; D is possibly TRBD1 (5 bases). From germline, CDR1 is SQVTM and CDR2 ANQGSEA. Between the trimmed V and J ends, which lost 0 bases and 4 bases, there was a span of 10 bases. This CDR3 has 15 residues. The CDR3 here is CSVEDWGTGANVLTF. The CDR3 bases are TGCAGCGTTGAAGATTGGGGCACCGGGGCCAACGTCCTGACTTTC.

In this sample, this clonotype turned up once. One junction end disagrees with the germline gene, perhaps due to a read error. This chain links TRBV15 with TRBJ2-3; D uncertain. Germline V lookup: CDR1 LNHNV, CDR2 YYDKDF (reference sequence). This CDR3 is 16 amino acids long. Written as DNA, the CDR3 is TGTACCACCAGCAGAGTTAGGGCGTCCCTCACAGATACGCAGTATTTT. Protein sequence: CTTSRVRASLTDTQYF.

This clonotype showed up just a few times. This chain uses TRBV6-5 with TRBJ1-6; D call uncertain. This CDR3 comprises 14 residues. The germline V and J ends were trimmed by 3 bases and 6 bases, with 9 bases remaining between them. Per germline, CDR1 MNHEY and CDR2 SVGAGI. This CDR3 is CASSYGPVNSPLHF. The CDR3 nucleotides are TGTGCCAGCAGTTATGGACCAGTTAATTCACCCCTCCACTTT.